The present entry profiles one TCR beta chain with its context. Its matching antigen is unknown. This entry comes from a study of molecular identifiers for immune sequencing clone quantification. Study-level findings and limits: Molecules of identical TCR sharing a barcode could underestimate highly expanded clone sizes. Reports indicate spiked Jurkat TCR RNA from one cell could be found among 900,000 to 1,000,000 naive cells. Whereas clones above 20 RNA copies held under 1% of naive-cell molecules, they held over 97% of effector molecules.

Germline values: CDR1 DFQATT, CDR2 SNEGSKA (reference sequence). CDR3 size: 17 residues. Trimming shortened V by 1 base and J by 0 bases, and 17 bases separated the two germline ends. Naive CD8 libraries used about 20,000 to 1,100,000 sorted cells and 10%, 30% or 50% RNA. TCRdb re-analysed the PCR reads in MiXCR, keeping a single row per CDR3 protein. The sample records around 480,000 distinct CDR3 sequences, roughly 26% being singletons. Source material: naive CD8+ T cells from blood, with Jurkat cell RNA spiked in. The subset was: FACS-sorted CD8+CD4-CCR7+CD45RA+ naive T cells. The source is a human donor in good health. Some libraries in this study had Jurkat cell RNA spiked in. The chain has TRBV20-1 and TRBJ2-3, with D possibly being TRBD1 (6 bases). This CDR3 is CSARARGGPPSTDTQYF. The CDR3 DNA reads TGCAGTGCTAGAGCCAGAGGGGGACCTCCTAGCACAGATACGCAGTATTTT.